A single sample is the source of the 19 T cell receptor beta chains below, sequenced in a study of cytomegalovirus exposure and HLA in healthy donors. Researchers ran the PCR with 60 Vbeta and 13 Jbeta primers. Clones were read by immunoSEQ multiplex PCR, and TCRdb kept only the in-frame ones, dropping some. The repertoire consists of around 160,000 clones, with about two thirds occurring once and the leading ten covering less than 5%. The sequenced material came from PBMCs. These receptors originate from a woman aged 18 to 35 in good health and CMV-seropositive.

V usage is TRBV7-6 and J usage is TRBJ1-5; weak D call: TRBD1 (6 bases). In germline, CDR1 is SGHVS, CDR2 FNYEAQ. CDR3 length equals 18 residues. The germline V and J ends were trimmed by 3 bases and 3 bases, with 21 bases remaining between them. The chain's CDR3 is CASSLPSGQQCHNQPQHF. The CDR3 bases are TGTGCCAGCAGCTTGCCGTCCGGACAGCAGTGTCACAATCAGCCCCAGCATTTT. The whole variable domain, remainder taken from reference TRBV7-6 and TRBJ1-5, is GAGVSQSPRYKVTKRGQDVALRCDPISGHVSLYWYRQALGQGPEFLTYFNYEAQQDKSGLPNDRFSAERPEGSISTLTIQRTEQRDSAMYRCASSLPSGQQCHNQPQHFGDGTRLSIL.

The chain uses TRBV7-9 and TRBJ1-1; 7 nucleotides agree with TRBD1. Germline lookup yields CDR1 SEHNR and CDR2 FQNEAQ (reference sequence). The CDR3 covers 14 residues. V lost 2 bases, J lost 2 bases, and 2 bases stayed unmatched. The CDR3 spells CASSLRQGNTEAFF. CDR3 sequence (DNA): TGTGCCAGCAGCTTACGACAGGGAAACACTGAAGCTTTCTTT.

DNA of the CDR3: TGTGCCTGGAGTGTCGGAGGGCCTTCGGACGAGCAGTACTTC. It codes for CAWSVGGPSDEQYF. The chain joins TRBV30 to TRBJ2-5; weak D call: TRBD2 (6 bases). The J call may be in error: the DNA end matches TRBJ2-7 better. The CDR3 spans 14 residues. CDR1 is GTSNPN, CDR2 SVGIG, per germline (reference sequence).

The CDR3 is CASSGTAGGTEAFF. The CDR3 DNA reads as TGTGCCAGCAGTGGGACAGCTGGGGGGACTGAAGCTTTCTTT. The chain employs TRBV7-9 and TRBJ1-1; 7 nucleotides agree with TRBD1. The CDR3 is 14 amino acids. Trimming at V came to 6 bases and at J to 5 bases, leaving 9 bases not matched to a gene. CDR1 SEHNR and CDR2 FQNEAQ come from the germline V gene (reference sequence). The full variable domain, with the rest looked up from reference TRBV7-9 and TRBJ1-1, is DTGVSQNPRHKITKRGQNVTFRCDPISEHNRLYWYRQTLGQGPEFLTYFQNEAQLEKSRLLSDRFSAERPKGSFSTLEIQRTEQGDSAMYLCASSGTAGGTEAFFGQGTRLTVV.

The chain has TRBV28 and TRBJ1-1, with D possibly being TRBD1 (5 bases). Germline CDR1 MDHEN, CDR2 SYDVKM. This CDR3 has 14 amino acids. The V end lost 7 bases, the J end lost 5 bases, and 17 bases lay between the germline ends. In DNA form, the CDR3 reads TGTGCCAGCACCGGTGGGGCAAGTTGGACTGAAGCTTTCTTT. Its protein product is CASTGGASWTEAFF.

This clone has just one count. The rearrangement joins TRBV28 to TRBJ2-7; 9 bases fit TRBD2. The germline CDR1 and CDR2 sequences are MDHEN and SYDVKM. The CDR3 runs to 15 residues. With 4 bases clipped from V and 3 bases from J, the junction kept 7 bases outside the gene matches. CDR3 in DNA: TGTGCCAGCAGTTCTGGGACAGCGGGGGGCTACGAGCAGTACTTC. Translation gives CASSSGTAGGYEQYF.

In its sample, this clone was seen a few times. The chain recombines TRBV6-5 with TRBJ1-2; possible D gene TRBD1, 6 bases. From germline, CDR1 is MNHEY and CDR2 SVGAGI. The V end was cut by 7 bases, the J end by 4 bases, with 16 bases between. The CDR3 has 14 amino acids. DNA of the CDR3: TGTGCCAGCACAAGGGGGGGGGCTCTCTATGGCTACACCTTC. It is translated as CASTRGGALYGYTF.

The V gene is TRBV7-8, the J gene TRBJ2-5; D unresolved. There are 14 residues in the CDR3. CDR1 is SGHVS, CDR2 FQNEAQ, per germline. V was pared by 1 base and J by 3 bases, with 9 bases between. Here the CDR3 DNA reads TGTGCCAGCAGCTTAGTGGTCAGTAAAGAGACCCAGTACTTC. The encoded protein is CASSLVVSKETQYF.

The chain employs TRBV28 and TRBJ2-7; the D is unclear. Germline V gene sequence: CDR1 MDHEN, CDR2 SYDVKM. This CDR3 has 12 residues. Trimming cost V 9 bases and J 1 base, with 10 bases left between them. Here the CDR3 reads CASFQESYEQYF. The CDR3, as DNA: TGTGCCAGTTTCCAGGAATCCTACGAGCAGTACTTC.

The V gene is TRBV30, the J gene TRBJ1-4; TRBD1 matches 7 bases. V was clipped by 3 bases and J by 4 bases; unmatched bases: 2. From germline, CDR1 is GTSNPN and CDR2 SVGIG (reference sequence). CDR3 length equals 13 residues. The CDR3 loop is CAWRRQGNEKLFF. The CDR3 DNA sequence: TGTGCCTGGAGAAGACAGGGTAATGAAAAACTGTTTTTT.

This sequence joins TRBV6-6 and TRBJ2-7, with 8 bases aligning to TRBD2. The germline V gene has CDR1 MNHNY and CDR2 SVGAGI (reference sequence). The V and J ends lost 8 bases and 4 bases, in that order; junction bases with no gene match: 10. The CDR3 is 14 residues long. The CDR3 region has the DNA TGTGCCAGCGCGGGACTAGTCAAGAGGTACGAGCAGTACTTC. Protein product: CASAGLVKRYEQYF.

The sample holds one count of this clone. The chain employs TRBV30 and TRBJ2-3; TRBD2 is a possible D gene (5 bases). CDR3 length equals 14 residues. Trimming removed 4 bases from V and 2 bases from J, with 13 bases in between. The germline V gene encodes CDR1 GTSNPN and CDR2 SVGIG (reference sequence). The CDR3 sequence: CAWIGRRITDTQYF. For the CDR3, the DNA is TGTGCCTGGATCGGACGGAGGATCACAGATACGCAGTATTTT.

This clone was counted only a few times. V gene TRBV11-2 combines with J gene TRBJ1-4; D is unresolved. The germline CDR1 and CDR2 sequences are SGHAT and FQNNGV. CDR3 size: 14 residues. The germline V and J ends were trimmed by 1 base and 0 bases, with 3 bases remaining between them. The CDR3 here is CASSLVATNEKLFF. CDR3 in DNA: TGTGCCAGCAGCTTAGTAGCAACTAATGAAAAACTGTTTTTT.

This chain joins TRBV29-1 and TRBJ2-5, with TRBD2 matching 10 bases. Gene TRBJ2-7 matches the end of the DNA better, so the J call may be wrong. CDR1 SQVTM and CDR2 ANQGSEA come from the germline V gene. The CDR3 consists of 14 residues. CDR3: CSGLYSGRPYEQYF. In nucleotides, the CDR3 is TGCAGCGGATTATATAGCGGGAGGCCTTACGAGCAGTACTTC.

The chain couples TRBV7-9 to TRBJ2-2, with D tentatively TRBD2 (5 bases). The V end was cut by 5 bases, the J end by 6 bases, with 13 bases between. CDR1 and CDR2 (germline): SEHNR, FQNEAQ (reference sequence). This CDR3 is built from 14 residues. The CDR3 loop is CASSLPLEPGELFF. The CDR3 DNA follows: TGTGCCAGCAGCCTACCACTAGAGCCCGGGGAGCTGTTTTTT.

This chain connects TRBV7-3 to TRBJ2-2, with no clear D. Trimming stripped 6 bases from V and 6 bases from J, with 17 bases between. The V gene's germline CDR1 is SGHTA and CDR2 FQGTGA. The CDR3 extends over 15 amino acids. CDR3 in amino acids: CASRKLASGAGELFF. The CDR3, as DNA: TGTGCCAGCAGGAAATTGGCTAGTGGAGCCGGGGAGCTGTTTTTT.

The chain couples TRBV6-5 to TRBJ2-7, with a possible D match to TRBD2 (5 bases). The CDR3 is 13 amino acids. Trimming took 6 bases from V and 2 from J, leaving 11 bases between them. The germline V gene has CDR1 MNHEY and CDR2 SVGAGI. This chain's CDR3 is CASSVGRAYEQYF. In nucleotides, the CDR3 is TGTGCCAGCAGCGTTGGGCGGGCCTACGAGCAGTACTTC.

This rearrangement joins TRBV7-9 to TRBJ2-2; the D is unclear. This CDR3 has 15 amino acids. Germline V gene sequence: CDR1 SEHNR, CDR2 FQNEAQ (reference sequence). V lost 1 base, J lost 7 bases, and 13 bases lay in between. CDR3 in amino acids: CASSLVGKGVGELFF. The CDR3 DNA follows: TGTGCCAGCAGCTTAGTAGGTAAAGGAGTCGGGGAGCTGTTTTTT.

This chain uses TRBV7-8 with TRBJ1-2; TRBD1 agrees at 9 bases. Germline CDR1 and CDR2: SGHVS and FQNEAQ. This CDR3 is built from 13 residues. Trimming took 5 bases from V and 5 from J; bases not matched to a gene: 3. In nucleotides, the CDR3 is TGTGCCAGCAGCAAGACAGGGGGATATGGCTACACCTTC. Residues: CASSKTGGYGYTF.